The 16 T cell receptor beta chains below come from one sample, sequenced in a study of blood T cells in healthy people across ages. A second PCR of 7 to 11 cycles used a sample-barcoded 5' primer and a J-beta primer mix. TCRdb processed the 5' RACE reads anew with MiXCR; each CDR3 protein has one entry. The sample contains 600,000 or so distinct CDR3 sequences, under 25% of which appear only once. The specimen was blood. The receptors here all came from a man aged 70-80 years in good health.

Concerning this clonotype itself: Germline is not matched at one junction end, which may reflect a read error. The chain links TRBV4-1 to TRBJ2-1, with TRBD2 matching over 15 bases. CDR1 is MGHRA, CDR2 YSYEKL, per germline. This CDR3 spans 16 amino acids. CDR3: CASSQVPGLAGGLLQF. CDR3 nucleotides: TGCGCCAGCAGCCAAGTTCCGGGACTAGCGGGAGGCCTGCTTCAATTC.

The rearrangement links TRBV7-3 to TRBJ2-3, with TRBD2 identical over 10 bases. Germline CDR1 reads SGHTA; CDR2 reads FQGTGA. Germline trimming cut 0 bases from V and 5 bases from J; bases unmatched to any gene: 11. The CDR3 extends over 18 amino acids. Here the CDR3 reads CASSLTLRLAGDKDTQYF. The CDR3 nucleotides are TGTGCCAGCAGCTTAACGTTACGGCTAGCGGGAGATAAAGATACGCAGTATTTT.

Comment on this clonotype: The junction does not match germline at one end; this may be a read error. The rearrangement joins TRBV12-3 or TRBV12-4 to TRBJ2-5; TRBD1 matches at 8 bases. The CDR3 runs to 15 residues. DNA for the CDR3: TGTGCCTGCAGCCCCTTGGACAGGGCGCAAGAGGCCCAGTACTTC. Translated: CACSPLDRAQEAQYF.

Only a few counts were recorded for this clonotype. This chain connects TRBV6-6 to TRBJ2-5; TRBD2 is a possible D gene (5 bases). The end of the DNA aligns better with TRBJ2-7, so the J call may be wrong. Germline CDR1 reads MNHNY; CDR2 reads SVGAGI (reference sequence). CDR3 length: 14 amino acids. In nucleotides, the CDR3 is TGTGCCAGCAGTAAGGACTCTAACTCCTACGAGCAGTACTTC. Translating it yields CASSKDSNSYEQYF.

This clonotype turned up a few times. The CDR3 here is CSARLVSEQFF. The CDR3 region has the DNA TGCAGTGCGCGACTAGTTTCTGAGCAGTTCTTC. The rearrangement links TRBV20-1 to TRBJ2-5, with D tentatively TRBD2 (6 bases). Gene TRBJ2-1 matches the end of the DNA better, so the J call may be wrong. This CDR3 comprises 11 residues. Germline CDR1 reads DFQATT; CDR2 reads SNEGSKA (reference sequence).

This clonotype was seen ten or more times. The chain couples TRBV12-3 or TRBV12-4 to TRBJ2-5, with D perhaps matching TRBD2 (6 bases). Trimming shortened V by 9 bases and J by 5 bases, and 19 bases separated the two germline ends. The length of the CDR3 is 14 residues. CDR3 coding DNA: TGTGCCAGTGGCGACGGGGTCCGGGAGGAGACCCAGTACTTC. It yields the protein CASGDGVREETQYF.

This clonotype was observed a few times. The chain links TRBV9 to TRBJ2-5, with TRBD1 identical over 9 bases. With the DNA end fitting TRBJ2-7 better, the J assignment may be wrong. Germline V CDR1 and CDR2: SGDLS, YYNGEE. The CDR3 is 15 residues long. The CDR3 protein is CASSNGGQGSYEQYF. The CDR3 DNA reads TGTGCCAGCAGCAACGGGGGACAGGGTTCCTACGAGCAGTACTTC.

This clonotype has only a few counts. The chain employs TRBV20-1 and TRBJ2-1; TRBD2 aligns across 8 bases. The CDR3 is made up of 14 amino acids. Per the germline V gene, CDR1 is DFQATT and CDR2 is SNEGSKA (reference sequence). Trimming took 5 bases from V and 4 from J; bases not matched to a gene: 7. CDR3 nucleotide sequence: TGCAGTGCTGAAAGCGGGGGCCCTTACAATGAGCAGTTCTTC. Amino acid sequence: CSAESGGPYNEQFF.

CDR3 in DNA: TGCGCCAGCAGCTTACGCGCCGGCGCAATTAGCGGGCAGTTCTTC. It yields the protein CASSLRAGAISGQFF. This chain links TRBV5-1 with TRBJ2-1, with D possibly matching TRBD2 (6 bases). The CDR3 covers 15 residues. Trimming left V 2 bases short and J 12 bases short, with 21 bases between. CDR1 and CDR2 from the germline V gene are SGHRS and YFSETQ. The full variable domain, its missing parts supplied by reference TRBV5-1 and TRBJ2-1, is KAGVTQTPRYLIKTRGQQVTLSCSPISGHRSVSWYQQTPGQGLQFLFEYFSETQRNKGNFPGRFSGRQFSNSRSEMNVSTLELGDSALYLCASSLRAGAISGQFFGPGTRLTVL.

The chain couples TRBV20-1 to TRBJ2-5, with 10 bases aligning to TRBD1. Germline values: CDR1 DFQATT, CDR2 SNEGSKA (reference sequence). This CDR3 has 14 residues. V shed 6 bases and J 4 bases; nucleotides not matched to a gene: 8. The CDR3 nucleotides read TGCAGTGCGACGACAGGGGGCCGCTTAGAGACCCAGTACTTC. Protein product: CSATTGGRLETQYF.

V and J are TRBV29-1 and TRBJ1-1; no clear D. This CDR3 contains 13 residues. The germline gives CDR1 SQVTM, CDR2 ANQGSEA. DNA for the CDR3: TGCGGCTTTGGTCAGACGGGAAACACTGAAGCTTTCTTT. This codes for CGFGQTGNTEAFF.

This clonotype appeared a few times. The J gene is TRBJ2-5, the V gene TRBV7-2, with TRBD1 matching over 11 bases. The J call is in doubt because the DNA end fits TRBJ2-7 better. This CDR3 region has 15 residues. Germline CDR1 is SGHTA and CDR2 is FQGNSA. The CDR3 DNA is TGTGCCAGCAGCTTAAGAAGGACAGGGGGCAACGAGCAGTACTTC. As protein: CASSLRRTGGNEQYF.

The chain couples TRBV7-9 to TRBJ2-3; 13 bases are shared with TRBD2. CDR3 length equals 16 residues. CDR1 and CDR2 from the germline V gene are SEHNR and FQNEAQ (reference sequence). Trimming cost V 5 bases and J 5 bases; bases outside gene matches: 7. Written as DNA, the CDR3 is TGTGCCAGCAGCCCCCGGACTAGCGGGAGTATAGATACGCAGTATTTT. It is translated as CASSPRTSGSIDTQYF. Supplemented by reference TRBV7-9 and TRBJ2-3, the full variable domain reads DTGVSQNPRHKITKRGQNVTFRCDPISEHNRLYWYRQTLGQGPEFLTYFQNEAQLEKSRLLSDRFSAERPKGSFSTLEIQRTEQGDSAMYLCASSPRTSGSIDTQYFGPGTRLTVL.

The chain joins TRBV7-2 to TRBJ2-5; TRBD2 aligns across 13 bases. The DNA end favors TRBJ2-7, so the J call may be wrong. Germline values: CDR1 SGHTA, CDR2 FQGNSA. CDR3 length: 16 residues. For the CDR3, the DNA is TGTGCCAGCAGCTTGGGACTAGCGGGGAGTCCCTACGAGCAGTACTTC. Translation gives CASSLGLAGSPYEQYF.

The chain combines TRBV7-2 with TRBJ1-1; D is ambiguous. From germline, CDR1 is SGHTA and CDR2 FQGNSA. The CDR3 totals 17 residues. Trimming left V 6 bases short and J 0 bases short, with 20 bases between. The CDR3 coding sequence is TGTGCCAGCAGGTCGGGCTCGGCAGGAACCATGAACACTGAAGCTTTCTTT. It codes for CASRSGSAGTMNTEAFF.

With respect to this clonotype: This may stem from a read error, because a much larger clone lies one nucleotide away. CDR3 DNA: TGCAGTTCTAGTTCCTACCAGCGGGATCCCTACAATGAGCAGTTCTTC. Its protein is CSSSSYQRDPYNEQFF. The V call is TRBV20-1, the J call TRBJ2-1, with 7 nucleotides matching TRBD2. The CDR3 is made up of 16 amino acids. The germline CDR1 and CDR2 sequences are DFQATT and SNEGSKA (reference sequence).